The clone carrying this T cell receptor (beta chain) was counted between two and nine times. The antigen remains unidentified. The data are from a study of vaccination and CD4 T cells after COVID-19. CDR3 size: 15 residues. CDR1 is SEHNR, CDR2 FQNEAQ, per germline (reference sequence). The V gene end was trimmed by 5 bases and the J gene end by 1 base; junction bases not matched to a gene: 4. This sample's treatment: roughly 10-day PBMC culture with coronavirus spike peptide pools or control peptides (ViraFEST assay). Cultured CD4+ T cell DNA underwent sequencing with the Oncomine TCR Beta short-read assay. TCRdb re-derived calls from the PCR reads in MiXCR, one entry per CDR3 protein. The table records 9,000 to 10,000 distinct CDR3 sequences, approximately 52% of them present only once.

Sequences were obtained from CD4+ T cells from blood, cultured in vitro. The TCR comes from a human donor who had recovered from COVID-19. This sequence joins TRBV7-9 and TRBJ1-4, with 7 positions matching TRBD1. DNA of the CDR3: TGTGCCAGCAGCCTCCGGACAGGAACTAATGAAAAACTGTTTTTT. Protein: CASSLRTGTNEKLFF.